The clone carrying this T cell receptor beta chain was counted between two and nine times. These data originate in a study of early T cells in non-severe SARS-CoV-2 infection. From germline, CDR1 is SGHDT and CDR2 YYEEEE. This CDR3 has 14 residues. V was clipped by 1 base and J by 5 bases, with 12 bases between them. Each cDNA molecule carried a unique molecular identifier. TCRdb redid the calling of the 5' RACE reads with MiXCR, one entry per CDR3 protein. The data contain about 58,000 distinct CDR3 sequences, over 9.5% of them singletons. Material for sequencing was whole blood. This sequence originates from an adult who was a healthcare worker with PCR-confirmed SARS-CoV-2 infection or an uninfected control (not recorded which). The chain recombines TRBV5-6 with TRBJ1-2; weak D call: TRBD1 (6 bases). As DNA, the CDR3 is TGTGCCAGCAGCTTGTCGGCAGGGGAGTATGGCTACACCTTC. Its translation is CASSLSAGEYGYTF.